A single sample gave rise to the 20 T cell receptor beta chains below, sequenced in a study of T-cell reconstitution after alpha-beta-depleted transplantation in children. Preparing the TCRbeta library involved the use of unique molecular identifiers. TCRdb reprocessed the PCR reads with MiXCR, giving one entry per CDR3 protein. The sample has 250,000 or so distinct CDR3 sequences; roughly a quarter are singletons. The source material was PBMCs, mostly from graft donor cells, sampled 360 days after TCRalphabeta/CD19-depleted stem cell transplant. The receptors come from a female patient under 10 years old who had a stem cell transplant for congenital amegakaryocytic thrombocytopenia, so the T cells may come from the graft donor.

This sequence joins TRBV10-3 and TRBJ2-1; D gene ambiguous. Trimming pared 8 bases from V and 3 bases from J, leaving 8 bases between. The CDR3 length is 12 residues. In germline, CDR1 is ENHRY, CDR2 SYGVKD. The CDR3 sequence is CAIGDGYNEQFF. The CDR3 DNA sequence: TGTGCCATCGGAGACGGCTACAATGAGCAGTTCTTC.

V is TRBV25-1 and J is TRBJ2-3; the match to TRBD2 covers 10 bases. V shed 5 bases and J 2 bases; nucleotides not matched to a gene: 1. Germline assignment: CDR1 MGHDK and CDR2 SYGVNS. This CDR3 contains 14 residues. CDR3 sequence: CASSTSGITDTQYF. In DNA, the CDR3 is TGTGCCAGCAGTACTAGCGGGATCACAGATACGCAGTATTTT.

The chain uses TRBV29-1 and TRBJ1-1; D is uncertain. The V end was cut by 5 bases, the J end by 6 bases, with 13 bases between. Germline V gene data show CDR1 as SQVTM and CDR2 as ANQGSEA. CDR3 length: 12 residues. In DNA form, the CDR3 reads TGCAGCGTTTACTCAGGAGCCCCTGAAGCTTTCTTT. Amino acids: CSVYSGAPEAFF.

J is TRBJ2-7 and V is TRBV7-8; D gene ambiguous. Germline V lookup: CDR1 SGHVS, CDR2 FQNEAQ. Trimming removed 4 bases from V and 1 base from J, with 11 bases in between. The CDR3 sequence is 14 residues long. The CDR3 DNA reads TGTGCCAGCAGCTCGACAACCATTTCCTACGAGCAGTACTTC. Its translation is CASSSTTISYEQYF.

This chain joins TRBV10-3 and TRBJ2-2; the D gene is possibly TRBD1 (5 bases). Trimming cost V 4 bases and J 1 base, with 7 bases left between them. The CDR3 totals 14 residues. Germline loops: CDR1 ENHRY, CDR2 SYGVKD. CDR3 residues: CAISAGQNTGELFF. In DNA, the CDR3 is TGTGCCATCAGTGCTGGACAGAACACCGGGGAGCTGTTTTTT.

This clonotype was recorded a few times. The chain uses TRBV30 and TRBJ1-3, with a weak D call TRBD1 (5 bases). Germline V gene sequence: CDR1 GTSNPN, CDR2 SVGIG (reference sequence). V was pared by 1 base and J by 4 bases, with 17 bases between. This CDR3 contains 16 residues. The CDR3 nucleotides are TGTGCCTGGAGTGCCCCCGGGGCCAATTTGGGAAACACCATATATTTT. Amino acids: CAWSAPGANLGNTIYF.

The chain recombines TRBV9 with TRBJ2-7; no clear D. The germline V gene has CDR1 SGDLS and CDR2 YYNGEE. This CDR3 contains 15 residues. Trimming removed 0 bases from V and 3 bases from J, with 13 bases in between. The CDR3 DNA follows: TGTGCCAGCAGCGTAGGTCCGAACGGATACTACGAGCAGTACTTC. This gives the protein CASSVGPNGYYEQYF.

This clonotype was seen only a few times. CDR3 sequence (DNA): TGTGCCAGCAGCCAAGGAGGGACTTCTGGCTACACCTTC. Translated: CASSQGGTSGYTF. The V and J genes are TRBV4-2 and TRBJ1-2; tentative D call: TRBD1 (5 bases). The V and J ends lost 1 base and 7 bases respectively, with 10 bases between them. The CDR3 has 13 amino acids. Germline-derived CDR1 and CDR2 are LGHNA and YNFKEQ.

Ten or more counts support this clonotype. This rearrangement joins TRBV20-1 to TRBJ1-1, with D tentatively TRBD1 (6 bases). Germline assignment: CDR1 DFQATT and CDR2 SNEGSKA (reference sequence). The length of the CDR3 is 12 residues. Trimming shortened V by 5 bases and J by 1 base, and 8 bases separated the two germline ends. The CDR3 DNA reads as TGCAGTGCTGAAGGGGGGAACACTGAAGCTTTCTTT. The encoded protein is CSAEGGNTEAFF.

A few counts support this clonotype. The V gene is TRBV21-1, the J gene TRBJ1-5; the listed D gene, TRBD1, was not tested against the DNA. TRBV21-1 is noted as a pseudogene. The CDR3 has 15 amino acids. Written as DNA, the CDR3 is TGTGCCAGCAGCAAAGTGGGACAGTTTCACCAGCCCCAGCATTTT. It is translated as CASSKVGQFHQPQHF.

The V and J genes are TRBV12-5 and TRBJ2-7; D is possibly TRBD1 (6 bases). Germline V lookup: CDR1 LGHNT, CDR2 FRNRAP. The V end was cut by 3 bases, the J end by 0 bases, with 15 bases between. The CDR3 is made up of 16 amino acids. In DNA form, the CDR3 reads TGTGCTAGTGGTTTAGGGGGAAAGGGAAGCTCCTACGAGCAGTACTTC. Its translation is CASGLGGKGSSYEQYF.

This clonotype appeared a few times. The V and J genes are TRBV18 and TRBJ2-5; TRBD2 might be the D (6 bases). Trimming pared 3 bases from V and 5 bases from J, leaving 16 bases between. Germline V gives CDR1 KGHSH, CDR2 LQKENI. There are 15 residues in the CDR3. The CDR3 here is CASSPMGRRGETQYF. In DNA, the CDR3 is TGTGCCAGCTCACCTATGGGACGACGGGGGGAGACCCAGTACTTC.

This clonotype was counted a few times. V is TRBV5-1 and J is TRBJ2-5, with TRBD1 matching 9 bases. The germline CDR1 and CDR2 sequences are SGHRS and YFSETQ. V lost 3 bases, J lost 5 bases, and 8 bases stayed unmatched. The CDR3 consists of 15 residues. CDR3 in DNA: TGCGCCAGCAGCTCCGGGACAGGGTTAGGGGAGACCCAGTACTTC. Protein product: CASSSGTGLGETQYF.

This clonotype has just a few counts. The genes are TRBV5-4 and TRBJ2-7; D is possibly TRBD2 (7 bases). CDR1 and CDR2 (germline): SGHNT, YYREEE (reference sequence). Trimming removed 4 bases at V and 2 bases at J, with 28 bases between. The CDR3 is made up of 19 amino acids. Here the CDR3 DNA reads TGTGCCAGCAGCCTGGGACCACAGGGAGGGACGATGCTTCCCTACGAGCAGTACTTC. The encoded protein is CASSLGPQGGTMLPYEQYF.

This clonotype came up once. V and J are TRBV4-1 and TRBJ2-7; D may match TRBD1 or TRBD2 (5 bases each). Germline loops: CDR1 MGHRA, CDR2 YSYEKL. V dropped 4 bases and J dropped 1 base, with 11 bases sitting between them. The CDR3 runs 14 residues. CDR3 region: CASSPGTSSYEQYF. DNA of the CDR3: TGCGCCAGCAGCCCTGGGACGAGTTCCTACGAGCAGTACTTC.

This clonotype was observed many times. The chain recombines TRBV12-3 or TRBV12-4 with TRBJ2-5; possibly TRBD1 or TRBD2 for D (6 bases each). This CDR3 is built from 15 residues. V lost 5 bases and J lost 4, with 17 bases in between. The CDR3 DNA sequence: TGTGCCAGCAGTCGGGACGGGAGAGGGGGAGAGACCCAGTACTTC. This encodes CASSRDGRGGETQYF.

The gene calls are TRBV25-1 and TRBJ1-4; 9 bases map to TRBD1. This CDR3 has 14 residues. V was clipped by 8 bases and J by 7 bases; unmatched bases: 8. Germline V gene sequence: CDR1 MGHDK, CDR2 SYGVNS. The CDR3 is CASAAGTGPEKLFF. Here the CDR3 DNA reads TGTGCCAGCGCAGCCGGGACAGGGCCTGAAAAACTGTTTTTT.

There are a few counts of this clonotype. This rearrangement joins TRBV18 to TRBJ1-1; no clear D. The V and J ends lost 2 bases and 4 bases respectively, with 8 bases between them. CDR1 is KGHSH, CDR2 LQKENI, per germline. The CDR3 totals 13 residues. CDR3 residues: CASSPGTGTEAFF. CDR3 nucleotide sequence: TGTGCCAGCTCACCAGGCACGGGCACTGAAGCTTTCTTT.

The chain is built from TRBV10-3 and TRBJ2-3, with D perhaps matching TRBD1 (6 bases). CDR1 is ENHRY and CDR2 is SYGVKD in the germline V gene. V was clipped by 11 bases and J by 2 bases, with 14 bases between them. This CDR3 region has 13 residues. CDR3 region: CAARTDFTDTQYF. The DNA for the CDR3 is TGTGCCGCCAGGACAGATTTCACAGATACGCAGTATTTT.

This clonotype was counted a few times. The V gene is TRBV20-1, the J gene TRBJ1-2, with 7 bases aligning to TRBD1. J lost 4 bases, V lost 6 bases, and 11 bases had no gene match. Germline V gene lookup returns CDR1 DFQATT and CDR2 SNEGSKA (reference sequence). The CDR3 loop spans 14 amino acids. The CDR3: CSAGTVRGLYGYTF. The CDR3 region has the DNA TGCAGTGCGGGGACAGTGCGGGGACTCTATGGCTACACCTTC.